A single T cell receptor beta chain is shown here with its context. The data were taken from a study of cytomegalovirus exposure and HLA in healthy donors. Data came from immunoSEQ multiplex PCR; TCRdb stores just in-frame clones and leaves some out. The sample carries over 120,000 clones, 94% recorded once. The CDR3 consists of 15 residues. V gave up 4 bases and J gave up 5 bases; unmatched junction bases: 4. Germline CDR1 reads SGHNT; CDR2 reads YYREEE (reference sequence). V gene TRBV5-4 combines with J gene TRBJ2-1; 12 positions match TRBD2. This clonotype was obtained from a man aged 18 to 29 in good health and CMV-seropositive. Sequenced input: PBMCs. The chain's CDR3 is CASSTGLAGNNEQFF. The CDR3 nucleotides are TGTGCCAGCAGCACCGGACTAGCGGGAAACAATGAGCAGTTCTTC.